A selection of T cell receptor beta chains follows, all from one sample in a study of vaccination and CD4 T cells after COVID-19. One entry per CDR3 protein, called by TCRdb with MiXCR from the PCR reads. The repertoire consists of around 19,000 distinct CDR3 sequences, with nearly 40% occurring once and the leading ten covering 8% to 9.5%. The antigens for these receptors are not known. Sequencing was performed on CD4+ T cells from blood, cultured in vitro. The receptors come from a human donor who had recovered from COVID-19. Both conserved end residues are part of each CDR3. The order of the fields is clone size, J gene, V gene, D gene, CDR3 protein, CDR3 DNA. The D gene is left open where the match is weak. Clone size is shown for a subset of rows, as once, few, many or a class of expanded clone.

>few|TRBJ2-2|TRBV10-3|NA
CAISDWWDLNTGELFF
TGTGCCATCAGTGACTGGTGGGACTTAAACACCGGGGAGCTGTTTTTT
>NA|TRBJ1-1|TRBV20-1|NA
CSARDPQGTAEAFF
TGCAGTGCTAGAGATCCACAGGGTACGGCTGAAGCTTTCTTT
>few|TRBJ1-2|TRBV6-1|TRBD1
CASRRTGDYGYTF
TGTGCCAGCAGACGGACAGGGGACTATGGCTACACCTTC
>few|TRBJ1-5|TRBV2|NA
CASSELTAEGQPQHF
TGTGCCAGCAGTGAGTTGACGGCAGAGGGTCAGCCCCAGCATTTT
>NA|TRBJ1-5|TRBV28|NA
CASRAGQHNQPQHF
TGTGCCAGCAGGGCGGGACAACACAATCAGCCCCAGCATTTT
>few|TRBJ2-2|TRBV6-2/TRBV6-3|NA
CASSYSRRLNTGELFF
TGTGCCAGCAGTTACTCGAGACGGCTGAACACCGGGGAGCTGTTTTTT
>once|TRBJ2-1|TRBV6-1|NA
CASRGASSYNEQFF
TGTGCCAGCAGAGGTGCTAGCTCCTACAATGAGCAGTTCTTC
>NA|TRBJ1-6|TRBV15|NA
CATSKDTTGYSPLHF
TGTGCCACCAGCAAGGACACCACTGGATATTCACCCCTCCACTTT
>few|TRBJ2-3|TRBV28|TRBD1
CASSLQGAGTDTQYF
TGTGCCAGCAGTTTACAGGGGGCCGGCACAGATACGCAGTATTTT
>NA|TRBJ1-2|TRBV6-1|TRBD1
CASSEDRARYGYTF
TGTGCCAGCAGTGAGGACAGGGCGCGCTATGGCTACACCTTC
>NA|TRBJ1-2|TRBV5-1|TRBD1
CASSLPGGARYGYTF
TGCGCCAGCAGCTTGCCAGGGGGCGCAAGGTATGGCTACACCTTC
>NA|TRBJ2-3|TRBV27|TRBD2
CASRRDYLTDTQYF
TGTGCCAGCAGGCGGGACTACCTCACAGATACGCAGTATTTT
>once|TRBJ1-1|TRBV7-6|NA
CASSLLGSRTEAFF
TGTGCCAGCAGCTTACTTGGGTCGAGGACTGAAGCTTTCTTT
>NA|TRBJ2-1|TRBV20-1|TRBD1
CSVRGADRRVIF
TGCAGTGTTAGAGGAGCGGACAGGCGTGTGATCTTC
>few|TRBJ2-2|TRBV20-1|TRBD2
CSAEVAGSNLANTGELFF
TGCAGTGCAGAGGTAGCGGGCAGCAACTTAGCGAACACCGGGGAGCTGTTTTTT
>few|TRBJ2-1|TRBV27|NA
CASGRALSSYNEQFF
TGTGCCAGCGGCCGGGCCCTAAGCTCCTACAATGAGCAGTTCTTC
>NA|TRBJ2-1|TRBV5-1|TRBD2
CASSLTAGGGEQFF
TGCGCCAGCAGCTTAACTGCCGGGGGGGGTGAGCAGTTCTTC
>few|TRBJ2-3|TRBV5-1|TRBD1
CASSLGDRVDRDTQYF
TGCGCCAGCAGCTTAGGGGACAGGGTGGACCGAGATACGCAGTATTTT
>few|TRBJ2-5|TRBV6-1|NA
CASSPSFRQTQYF
TGTGCCAGCAGTCCCTCCTTTAGGCAGACCCAGTACTTC
>NA|TRBJ2-5|TRBV7-2|TRBD1
CASSHRQGVERETQYF
TGTGCCAGCAGCCATCGACAGGGAGTGGAGAGGGAGACCCAGTACTTC
>NA|TRBJ2-7|TRBV20-1|NA
CSATTDYEQYF
TGCAGTGCTACGACTGATTACGAGCAGTACTTC
>NA|TRBJ2-7|TRBV6-2/TRBV6-3|NA
CASSYEGPTYEQYF
TGTGCCAGCAGTTACGAGGGACCCACCTACGAGCAGTACTTC
>NA|TRBJ2-7|TRBV6-2/TRBV6-3|TRBD1
CASSSQARRDSRAYEQYF
TGTGCCAGCAGTTCCCAGGCCCGTAGGGACAGTCGAGCCTACGAGCAGTACTTC
>few|TRBJ1-3|TRBV11-2|NA
CASSQGNTIYF
TGTGCCAGCAGCCAAGGAAACACCATATATTTT
>NA|TRBJ1-5|TRBV28|NA
CASSLFPGRRQPQHF
TGTGCCAGCAGTTTATTCCCAGGGAGGAGGCAGCCCCAGCATTTT
>NA|TRBJ1-1|TRBV28|NA
CASSFWQSVWWNTEAFF
TGTGCCAGCAGTTTTTGGCAGTCCGTCTGGTGGAACACTGAAGCTTTCTTT
>NA|TRBJ2-2|TRBV27|NA
CASSSDGRNTGELFF
TGTGCCAGCAGTTCGGACGGGCGTAACACCGGGGAGCTGTTTTTT
>few|TRBJ2-7|TRBV29-1|TRBD1
CSPHRDRVYEQYF
TGCAGCCCCCACCGGGACAGAGTTTACGAGCAGTACTTC
>few|TRBJ2-2|TRBV20-1|NA
CSARVQYGGELFF
TGCAGTGCTAGAGTCCAGTATGGCGGGGAGCTGTTTTTT
>NA|TRBJ1-2|TRBV30|NA
CAWSVQGDYGYTF
TGTGCCTGGAGTGTACAGGGAGACTATGGCTACACCTTC
>once|TRBJ2-1|TRBV20-1|NA
CSARGRERLVNEQFF
TGCAGTGCTAGAGGGCGAGAGAGACTAGTTAATGAGCAGTTCTTC
>NA|TRBJ1-5|TRBV28|NA
CASSYRQVRNRPQHF
TGTGCCAGCAGTTACAGACAGGTACGGAATCGGCCCCAGCATTTT
>NA|TRBJ2-7|TRBV27|TRBD1
CASRDRTYEQYF
TGTGCCAGCCGGGACAGGACCTACGAGCAGTACTTC
>NA|TRBJ1-5|TRBV2|NA
CASSENQAFAQPQHF
TGTGCCAGCAGTGAGAACCAGGCGTTTGCCCAGCCCCAGCATTTT
>NA|TRBJ2-7|TRBV25-1|NA
CASSDPTGTAYEQYF
TGTGCCAGCAGTGACCCGACAGGGACTGCCTACGAGCAGTACTTC
>NA|TRBJ1-5|TRBV7-9|NA
CASSLKGEQPQHF
TGTGCCAGCAGCTTAAAAGGGGAACAGCCCCAGCATTTT
>NA|TRBJ2-2|TRBV7-9|NA
CASRPGPLYTGELFF
TGTGCCAGCAGACCGGGACCGCTATACACCGGGGAGCTGTTTTTT